This T cell receptor (beta chain) stems from a study of blood T cell repertoires in COVID-19. Study-wide background: Acute and convalescent COVID-19 samples came from the United States, Italy and Spain.

Germline CDR1 is MDHEN and CDR2 is SYDVKM. The CDR3 runs to 15 residues. The V segment lost 1 base and the J segment 4 bases; nucleotides outside the gene matches: 4. Original processing methods: Cell counts per sample came from amplifying reference gene primers. The protocol was immunoSEQ multiplex PCR, while the TCRdb copy is restricted to in-frame clones and leaves out a portion. V and J calls and clone size are copied from that table; D and trimming were computed from the DNA. The data show around 330,000 clones, roughly nine tenths seen once. This chain uses TRBV28 with TRBJ2-7; 10 bases are a match to TRBD1. Sequenced material: PBMCs or T cells enriched from blood (not recorded which). The TCR was taken from a man between 60 and 70 years old who had recovered from COVID-19. The DNA of the CDR3 is TGTGCCAGCAGTTTATTTGGGACAGGGGCATACGAGCAGTACTTC. It codes for CASSLFGTGAYEQYF.